The T cell receptor (beta chain) under discussion was sequenced for a study of blood T cell repertoires in COVID-19. Whole-study context: The study drew acute and convalescent COVID-19 samples from the United States, Italy and Spain. T cells, B-cell-depleted T cells, or PBMCs provided the cDNA or gDNA that served as material.

V gave up 0 bases and J gave up 0 bases, with 9 bases separating them. In germline, CDR1 is MNHEY, CDR2 SVGAGI. The CDR3 runs to 16 residues. Per the original methods: Reference gene primers were amplified, and this amplification served to estimate nucleated cell counts. Assay used: immunoSEQ multiplex PCR; TCRdb lists only in-frame clones, some missing. D and trimming come from the DNA, and the V and J calls and clone size come from that table. The top ten hold about 4% of the sample, which has about 59,000 clones, about 80% seen once. V is TRBV6-5 and J is TRBJ2-1; TRBD2 might be the D (5 bases). This clonotype was sampled from a woman of 80 years or more with acute or convalescent COVID-19. Sequenced: peripheral blood. Here the CDR3 DNA reads TGTGCCAGCAGTTACTCCAGCGGTAGCTCCTACAATGAGCAGTTCTTC. This translates into CASSYSSGSSYNEQFF.